The clone carrying this T cell receptor (beta chain) occurred a few times. The V gene lost 4 bases and the J gene lost 4 bases, with 11 bases spanning the gap. The CDR3 consists of 13 residues. Germline V gene lookup returns CDR1 SGHTA and CDR2 FQGNSA. Libraries were prepared by immunoSEQ multiplex PCR; TCRdb keeps only in-frame clonotypes and omits some of them. The table has tens of thousands of clones, about four fifths seen once. This record belongs to a study of blood T cell repertoires in COVID-19. The V and J genes are TRBV7-2 and TRBJ2-7, with a possible D match to TRBD2 (5 bases). The sequenced material came from peripheral blood. The receptor was derived from a human donor in a cohort sampled during active or convalescent COVID-19. The CDR3 sequence is CASSSRRAYEQYF. DNA for the CDR3: TGTGCCAGCAGCTCCCGGCGGGCGTACGAGCAGTACTTC.